One and the same sample provided the 14 T cell receptor beta chains below, sequenced in a study of identifying expanded T cells in peripheral blood. TCRdb keeps only in-frame clones here, not all; method: immunoSEQ multiplex PCR. The table has 100,000 to 150,000 clones, 86% seen once. The specimen sequenced was blood. The receptors stem from a person aged 18-70 years in good health.

V usage is TRBV18 and J usage is TRBJ2-5; 10 bases align to TRBD2. V shed 5 bases and J 2 bases; nucleotides not matched to a gene: 5. CDR1 is KGHSH and CDR2 is LQKENI in the germline V gene. The CDR3 contains 15 residues. CDR3 region: CASSALAGGQETQYF. In DNA form, the CDR3 reads TGTGCCAGCTCAGCTTTAGCGGGGGGACAAGAGACCCAGTACTTC.

The chain has TRBV6-6 and TRBJ1-2; unclear D gene. V shed 7 bases and J shed 5 bases, with 11 bases lying between them. CDR1 is MNHNY, CDR2 SVGAGI, per germline (reference sequence). CDR3 length: 12 residues. CDR3 coding DNA: TGTGCCAGCACCAACGGAGGATATGGCTACACCTTC. This translates into CASTNGGYGYTF.

The V gene is TRBV27, the J gene TRBJ2-7, with D possibly TRBD1 on 5 matching bases. V was trimmed by 7 bases and J by 8 bases, leaving 15 bases between them. Germline V gives CDR1 MNHEY, CDR2 SMNVEV (reference sequence). This CDR3 spans 12 amino acids. CDR3 coding DNA: TGTGCCAGCATTAGCCAGGGCCCCAAGCAGTACTTC. The encoded protein is CASISQGPKQYF.

The chain joins TRBV27 to TRBJ2-1; 8 positions agree with TRBD2. Germline V gene sequence: CDR1 MNHEY, CDR2 SMNVEV (reference sequence). The CDR3 runs to 15 residues. With V trimmed by 5 bases and J by 4 bases, 7 bases remained unmatched. The CDR3 DNA is TGTGCCAGCAGTACACTAGCGGCCCAATACAATGAGCAGTTCTTC. Residues: CASSTLAAQYNEQFF.

The gene calls are TRBV27 and TRBJ2-7, with no clear D. Germline V gene lookup returns CDR1 MNHEY and CDR2 SMNVEV (reference sequence). The germline V and J ends were trimmed by 6 bases and 3 bases, with 12 bases remaining between them. This CDR3 comprises 13 residues. CDR3 sequence (DNA): TGTGCCAGCAGGCGAAACCCAGGCTACGAGCAGTACTTC. Residues: CASRRNPGYEQYF.

The J gene is TRBJ2-7, the V gene TRBV18; TRBD2 matches at 8 bases. Trimming took 0 bases from V and 0 from J; bases not matched to a gene: 1. Germline V gene data show CDR1 as KGHSH and CDR2 as LQKENI. This CDR3 is 15 amino acids long. CDR3 nucleotides: TGTGCCAGCTCACCACCTAGCGGGACCTCCTACGAGCAGTACTTC. This sequence encodes CASSPPSGTSYEQYF.

The chain recombines TRBV28 with TRBJ1-5; D perhaps matches TRBD1 (6 bases). The CDR3 sequence is 15 residues long. The ends were cut back, 6 bases at V and 7 bases at J, with 19 bases in the middle. Germline assignment: CDR1 MDHEN and CDR2 SYDVKM. The CDR3 here is CASSPTGLKEQPQHF. CDR3 bases: TGTGCCAGCAGCCCCACAGGGCTTAAGGAGCAGCCCCAGCATTTT.

This chain joins TRBV4-3 and TRBJ1-1; 7 bases align to TRBD1. Germline CDR1 and CDR2: LGHNA and YSLEER. The CDR3 is 16 residues long. V lost 6 bases, J lost 0 bases, and 10 bases stayed unmatched. The CDR3 protein is CASRDFGDSMNTEAFF. CDR3 in DNA: TGCGCCAGCAGGGACTTCGGGGACAGCATGAACACTGAAGCTTTCTTT.

CDR3 DNA: TGTGCCAGCAGCAAAGTGAGGCATCCCGGCCATCCTAATGAAAAACTGTTTTTT. Translation: CASSKVRHPGHPNEKLFF. This chain connects TRBV21-1 to TRBJ1-4. TRBV21-1 has pseudogene status. The CDR3 spans 18 residues.

This CDR3 is CASSSLGWQGSTEAFF. DNA of the CDR3: TGTGCCAGCAGCAGTTTAGGGTGGCAGGGGAGCACTGAAGCTTTCTTT. The genes are TRBV27 and TRBJ1-1; maybe TRBD1 (6 bases). The germline V gene has CDR1 MNHEY and CDR2 SMNVEV (reference sequence). This CDR3 spans 16 amino acids. V shed 6 bases and J shed 4 bases, with 21 bases lying between them.

V usage is TRBV5-1 and J usage is TRBJ2-1; weak D call: TRBD1 (6 bases). The CDR3 totals 15 residues. Germline CDR1 and CDR2: SGHRS and YFSETQ. With 1 base removed from V and 0 bases from J, the gap between germline ends came to 8 bases. The CDR3 DNA is TGCGCCAGCAGCTTGACAGGGAGCTCCTACAATGAGCAGTTCTTC. Amino acids: CASSLTGSSYNEQFF.

The V and J genes are TRBV6-5 and TRBJ1-1; a possible D gene is TRBD1 (6 bases). Germline values: CDR1 MNHEY, CDR2 SVGAGI. The CDR3 has 13 residues. Trimming stripped 6 bases from V and 4 bases from J, with 12 bases between. The CDR3 sequence: CASSITGTTEAFF. CDR3 coding DNA: TGTGCCAGCAGCATAACAGGGACCACTGAAGCTTTCTTT.

This sequence joins TRBV7-8 and TRBJ1-2; no firm D call. Germline V gives CDR1 SGHVS, CDR2 FQNEAQ. Trimming stripped 2 bases from V and 7 bases from J, with 8 bases between. This CDR3 is 12 amino acids long. CDR3 DNA: TGTGCCAGCAGCTTAACTGTGGGTGGCTACACCTTC. It is translated as CASSLTVGGYTF.

This clone was recorded once. V is TRBV18 and J is TRBJ1-1, with a tentative D call TRBD1 (6 bases). The germline gives CDR1 KGHSH, CDR2 LQKENI. Deletions cut 3 bases from V and 7 bases from J, with 12 bases between. The length of the CDR3 is 13 residues. Here the CDR3 DNA reads TGTGCCAGCTCACCTGGGAGGGGGAATGAAGCTTTCTTT. Translation: CASSPGRGNEAFF. Supplemented by reference TRBV18 and TRBJ1-1, the full variable domain reads NAGVMQNPRHLVRRRGQEARLRCSPMKGHSHVYWYRQLPEEGLKFMVYLQKENIIDESGMPKERFSAEFPKEGPSILRIQQVVRGDSAAYFCASSPGRGNEAFFGQGTRLTVV.